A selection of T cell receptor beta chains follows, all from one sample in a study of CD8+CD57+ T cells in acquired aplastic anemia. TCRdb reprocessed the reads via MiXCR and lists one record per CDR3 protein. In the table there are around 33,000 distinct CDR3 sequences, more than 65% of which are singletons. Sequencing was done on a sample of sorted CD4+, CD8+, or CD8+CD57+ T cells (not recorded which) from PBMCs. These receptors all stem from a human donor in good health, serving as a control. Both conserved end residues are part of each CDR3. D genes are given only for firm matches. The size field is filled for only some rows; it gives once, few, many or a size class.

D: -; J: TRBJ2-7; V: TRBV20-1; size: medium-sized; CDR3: CSARDKTMIYEQYF; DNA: TGCAGTGCTAGAGATAAGACGATGATCTACGAGCAGTACTTC
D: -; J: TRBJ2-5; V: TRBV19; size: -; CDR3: CAGNSGFQETQYF; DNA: TGTGCCGGTAACAGCGGCTTCCAAGAGACCCAGTACTTC
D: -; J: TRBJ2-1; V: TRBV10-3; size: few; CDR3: CAISLGNEQFF; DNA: TGTGCCATCAGCCTTGGGAATGAGCAGTTCTTC
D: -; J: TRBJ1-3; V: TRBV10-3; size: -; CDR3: CAIMDLNSGNTIYF; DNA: TGTGCCATCATGGATTTGAATTCTGGAAACACCATATATTTT
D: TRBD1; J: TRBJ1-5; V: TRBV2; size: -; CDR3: CASSTDRGRNQPQHF; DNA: TGTGCCAGCAGTACAGACAGGGGAAGGAATCAGCCCCAGCATTTT
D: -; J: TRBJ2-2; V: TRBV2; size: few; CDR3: CASSVTSAGELFF; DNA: TGTGCCAGCAGTGTGACTAGTGCCGGGGAGCTGTTTTTT
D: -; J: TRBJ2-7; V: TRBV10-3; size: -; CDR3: CAISDAGSSYEQYF; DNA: TGTGCCATCAGTGATGCAGGGAGCTCCTACGAGCAGTACTTC
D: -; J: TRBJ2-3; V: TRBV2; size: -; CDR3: CASSEGKRADTQYF; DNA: TGTGCCAGCAGTGAGGGCAAGCGGGCAGATACGCAGTATTTT
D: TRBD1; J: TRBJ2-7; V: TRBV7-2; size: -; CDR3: CASSSGTGGTYEQYF; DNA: TGTGCCAGCAGCTCTGGGACAGGGGGCACTTACGAGCAGTACTTC
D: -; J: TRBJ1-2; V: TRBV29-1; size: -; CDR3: CSVEFGGENGYTF; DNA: TGCAGCGTTGAATTCGGGGGCGAGAATGGCTACACCTTC
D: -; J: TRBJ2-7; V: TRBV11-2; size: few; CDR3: CASSSLGYEQYF; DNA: TGTGCCAGCAGCTCCTTGGGTTACGAGCAGTACTTC
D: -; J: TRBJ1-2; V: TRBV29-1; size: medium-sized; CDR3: CSADFGGTSYGYTF; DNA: TGCAGCGCAGACTTTGGCGGGACTTCCTATGGCTACACCTTC
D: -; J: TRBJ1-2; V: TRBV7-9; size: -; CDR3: CASSLAELSNYGYTF; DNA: TGTGCCAGCAGCTTAGCGGAGTTATCTAACTATGGCTACACCTTC
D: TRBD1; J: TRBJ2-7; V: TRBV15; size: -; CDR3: CATSGTGGYEQYF; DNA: TGTGCCACCAGCGGGACAGGTGGCTACGAGCAGTACTTC
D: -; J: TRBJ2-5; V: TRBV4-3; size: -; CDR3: CASSQVGQQETQYF; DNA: TGCGCCAGCAGCCAAGTTGGCCAACAAGAGACCCAGTACTTC
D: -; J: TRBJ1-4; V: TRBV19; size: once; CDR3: CASSIEGRTGEKLFF; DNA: TGTGCCAGTAGTATAGAGGGCAGGACGGGTGAAAAACTGTTTTTT
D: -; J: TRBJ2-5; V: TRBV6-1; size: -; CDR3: CASSTQGWETQYF; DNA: TGTGCCAGCAGCACCCAGGGGTGGGAGACCCAGTACTTC
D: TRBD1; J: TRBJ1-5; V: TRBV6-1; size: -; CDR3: CASTPDRGNQPQHF; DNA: TGTGCCAGCACCCCCGACAGGGGCAATCAGCCCCAGCATTTT
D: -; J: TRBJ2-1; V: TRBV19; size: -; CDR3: CASSIKGGYNEQFF; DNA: TGTGCCAGTAGTATAAAGGGAGGATACAATGAGCAGTTCTTC
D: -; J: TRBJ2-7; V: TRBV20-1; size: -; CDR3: CSARRGTSYEQYF; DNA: TGCAGTGCCCGCCGGGGGACCTCCTACGAGCAGTACTTC